This TCR beta chain was observed in a study of tumor and adjacent non-tumor tissue in lung cancer. Background on the study: Each sample yielded roughly 4.2 million productive TCRbeta reads on average.

In this sample, this clonotype turned up many times. RNA was extracted from bulk tissue without any cell sorting. More than 3 cm separated this lung sample from the edge of the tumor. TCRbeta libraries were built with three rounds of nested PCR, modified from ARM-PCR. In TCRdb, the multiplex PCR reads were re-called with MiXCR into one record per CDR3 protein. Among roughly 90,000 distinct CDR3 sequences listed, roughly three quarters were seen once. V shed 6 bases and J 6 bases; nucleotides not matched to a gene: 11. This CDR3 has 14 amino acids. This receptor was identified in a woman aged 45-59 years with non-small cell lung cancer. This chain uses TRBV12-3 or TRBV12-4 with TRBJ2-7, with 7 bases matching TRBD1. Sequencing was done on a sample of distant non-tumor lung tissue. CDR3 coding DNA: TGTGCCAGCAGGCCCGGGACAGATCCGTCCGAGCAGTACTTC. Protein sequence: CASRPGTDPSEQYF.